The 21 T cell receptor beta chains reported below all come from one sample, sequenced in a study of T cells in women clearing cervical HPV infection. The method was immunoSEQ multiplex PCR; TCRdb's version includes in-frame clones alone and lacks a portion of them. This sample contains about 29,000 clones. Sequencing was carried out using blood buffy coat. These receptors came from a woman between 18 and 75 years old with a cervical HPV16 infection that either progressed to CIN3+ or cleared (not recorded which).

This chain's CDR3 is CASSPGLAVGGANVLTF. Incomplete CDR3 DNA: TGTGCCAGCAGCCCGGGACTAGCGGTCGGTGGGGCCAACGTC. The chain uses TRBV4-2 and TRBJ2-6, with 11 bases lining up with TRBD2. The missing CDR3 end, 3 residues past where the read stops, is filled in from the germline J gene. J was trimmed by 3 bases and V by 4 bases; bases with no gene match: 5. Germline V lookup: CDR1 LGHNA, CDR2 YNFKEQ. The CDR3 sequence is 17 residues long.

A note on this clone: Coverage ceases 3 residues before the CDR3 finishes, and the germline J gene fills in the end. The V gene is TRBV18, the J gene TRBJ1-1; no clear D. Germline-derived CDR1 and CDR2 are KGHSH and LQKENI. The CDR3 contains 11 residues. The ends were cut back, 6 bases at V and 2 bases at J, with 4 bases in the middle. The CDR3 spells CASSVNTEAFF. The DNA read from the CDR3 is TGTGCCAGCTCCGTAAACACTGAA.

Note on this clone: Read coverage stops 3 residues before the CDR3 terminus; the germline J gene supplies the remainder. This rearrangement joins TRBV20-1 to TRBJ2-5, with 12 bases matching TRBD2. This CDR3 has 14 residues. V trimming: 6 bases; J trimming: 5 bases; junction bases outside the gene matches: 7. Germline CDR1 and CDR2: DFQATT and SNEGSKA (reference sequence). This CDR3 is CSAASGGAMETQYF. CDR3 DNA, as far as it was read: TGCAGTGCAGCTAGCGGGGGGGCCATGGAGACC.

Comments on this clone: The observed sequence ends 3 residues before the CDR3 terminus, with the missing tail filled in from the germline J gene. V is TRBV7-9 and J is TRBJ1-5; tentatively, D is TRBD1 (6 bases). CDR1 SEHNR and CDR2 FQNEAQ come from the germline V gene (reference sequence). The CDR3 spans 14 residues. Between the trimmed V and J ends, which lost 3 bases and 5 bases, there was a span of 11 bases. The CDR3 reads CASSFGGGHQPQHF. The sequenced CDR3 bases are TGTGCCAGCAGCTTTGGGGGCGGTCATCAGCCC.

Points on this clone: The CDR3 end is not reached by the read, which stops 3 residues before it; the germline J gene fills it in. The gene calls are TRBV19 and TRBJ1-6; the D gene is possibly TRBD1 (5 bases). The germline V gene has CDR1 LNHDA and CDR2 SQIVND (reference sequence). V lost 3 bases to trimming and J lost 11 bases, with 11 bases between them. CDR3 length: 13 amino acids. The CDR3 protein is CASSIQGAPPLHF. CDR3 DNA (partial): TGTGCCAGTAGTATTCAGGGAGCGCCACCC.

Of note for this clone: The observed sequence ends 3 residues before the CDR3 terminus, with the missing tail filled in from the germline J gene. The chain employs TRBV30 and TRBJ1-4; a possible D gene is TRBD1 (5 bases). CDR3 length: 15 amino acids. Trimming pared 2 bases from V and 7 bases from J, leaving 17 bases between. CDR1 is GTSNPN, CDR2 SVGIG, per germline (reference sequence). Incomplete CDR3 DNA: TGTGCCTGGAGTCTCCAACCCGGGACTGGTGAAAAA. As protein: CAWSLQPGTGEK. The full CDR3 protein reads CAWSLQPGTGEKLFF.

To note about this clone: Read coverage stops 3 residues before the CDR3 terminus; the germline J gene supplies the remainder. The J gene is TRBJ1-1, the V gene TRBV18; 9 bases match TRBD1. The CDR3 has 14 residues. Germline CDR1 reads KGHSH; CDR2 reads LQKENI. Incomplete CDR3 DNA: TGTGCCAGCTCACCAGGACAGGGGAACTATGGC. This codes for CASSPGQGNYG. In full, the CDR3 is CASSPGQGNYGAFF.

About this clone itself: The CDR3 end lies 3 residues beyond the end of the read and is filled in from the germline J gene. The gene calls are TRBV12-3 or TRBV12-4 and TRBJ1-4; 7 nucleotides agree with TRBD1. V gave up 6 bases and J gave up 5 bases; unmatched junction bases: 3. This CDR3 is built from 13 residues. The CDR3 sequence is CASRTGSNEKLFF. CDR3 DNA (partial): TGTGCCAGCAGGACAGGGTCGAATGAAAAA.

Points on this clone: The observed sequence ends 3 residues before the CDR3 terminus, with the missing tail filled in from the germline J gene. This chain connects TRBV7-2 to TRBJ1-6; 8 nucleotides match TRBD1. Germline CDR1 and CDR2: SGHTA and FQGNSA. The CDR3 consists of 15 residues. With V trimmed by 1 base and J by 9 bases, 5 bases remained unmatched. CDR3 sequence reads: CASSLGTGSSSPLHF. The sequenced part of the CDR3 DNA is TGTGCCAGCAGCTTAGGGACAGGGAGTAGTTCACCC.

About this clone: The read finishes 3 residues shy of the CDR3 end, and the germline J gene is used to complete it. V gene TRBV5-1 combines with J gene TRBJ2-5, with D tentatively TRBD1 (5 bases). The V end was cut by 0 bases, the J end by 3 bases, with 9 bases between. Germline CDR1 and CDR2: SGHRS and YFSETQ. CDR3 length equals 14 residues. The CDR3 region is CASSLGGLKETQYF. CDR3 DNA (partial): TGCGCCAGCAGCTTGGGGGGCTTAAAAGAGACC.

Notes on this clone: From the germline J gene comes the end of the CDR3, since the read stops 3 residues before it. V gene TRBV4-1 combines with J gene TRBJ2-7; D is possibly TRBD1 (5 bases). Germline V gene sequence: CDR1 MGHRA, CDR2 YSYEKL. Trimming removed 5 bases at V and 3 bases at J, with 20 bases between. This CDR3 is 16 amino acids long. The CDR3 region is CASSRQGIVPSYEQYF. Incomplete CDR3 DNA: TGCGCCAGCAGCAGGCAGGGTATAGTTCCCAGCTACGAG.

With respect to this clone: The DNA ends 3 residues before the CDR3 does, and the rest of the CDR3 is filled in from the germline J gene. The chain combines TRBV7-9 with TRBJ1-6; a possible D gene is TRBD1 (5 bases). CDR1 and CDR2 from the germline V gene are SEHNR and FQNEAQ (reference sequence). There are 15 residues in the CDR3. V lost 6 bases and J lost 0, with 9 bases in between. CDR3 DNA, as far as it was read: TGTGCCAGCAGAGAGGGGAGCTCCTATAATTCACCC. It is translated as CASREGSSYNSP. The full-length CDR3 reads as CASREGSSYNSPLHF.

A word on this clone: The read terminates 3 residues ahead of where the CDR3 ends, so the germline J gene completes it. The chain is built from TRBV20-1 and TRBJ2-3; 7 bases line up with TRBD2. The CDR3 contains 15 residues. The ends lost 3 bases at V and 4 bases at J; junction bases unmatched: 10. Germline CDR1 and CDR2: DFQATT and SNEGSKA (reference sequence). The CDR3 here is CSARGLADYPDTQYF. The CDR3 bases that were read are TGCAGTGCTAGGGGGCTAGCGGACTACCCAGATACG.

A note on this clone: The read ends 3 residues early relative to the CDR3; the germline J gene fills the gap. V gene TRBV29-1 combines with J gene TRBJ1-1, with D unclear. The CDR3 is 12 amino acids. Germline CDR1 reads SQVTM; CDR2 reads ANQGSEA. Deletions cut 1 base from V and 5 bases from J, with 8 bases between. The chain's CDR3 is CSVEAPQTEAFF. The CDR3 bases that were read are TGCAGCGTTGAAGCCCCACAGACTGAA.

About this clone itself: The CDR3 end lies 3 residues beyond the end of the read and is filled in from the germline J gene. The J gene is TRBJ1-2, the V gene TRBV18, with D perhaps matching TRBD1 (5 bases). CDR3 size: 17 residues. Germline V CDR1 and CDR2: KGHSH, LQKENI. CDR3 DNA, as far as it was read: TGTGCCAGCTCACCGGGACTAGCGGGAGGAATGGGGAACGAC. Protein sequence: CASSPGLAGGMGND. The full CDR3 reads CASSPGLAGGMGNDYTF.

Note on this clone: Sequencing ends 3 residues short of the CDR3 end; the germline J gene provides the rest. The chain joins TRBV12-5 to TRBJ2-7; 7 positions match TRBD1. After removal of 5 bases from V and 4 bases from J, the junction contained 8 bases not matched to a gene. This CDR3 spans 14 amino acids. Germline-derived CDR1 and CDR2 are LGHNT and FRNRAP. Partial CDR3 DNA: TGTGCTAGTGGTGTAGGGGGCGCAAAATACGAG. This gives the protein CASGVGGAKYE. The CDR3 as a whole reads CASGVGGAKYEQYF.

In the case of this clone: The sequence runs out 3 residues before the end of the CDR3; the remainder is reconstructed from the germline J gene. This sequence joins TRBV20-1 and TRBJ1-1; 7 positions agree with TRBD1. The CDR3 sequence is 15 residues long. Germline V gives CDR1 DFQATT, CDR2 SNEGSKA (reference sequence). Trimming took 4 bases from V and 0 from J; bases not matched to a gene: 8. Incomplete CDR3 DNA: TGCAGTGCTAATGATCCCGGGACAGTGAACACTGAA. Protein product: CSANDPGTVNTE. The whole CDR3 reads CSANDPGTVNTEAFF.

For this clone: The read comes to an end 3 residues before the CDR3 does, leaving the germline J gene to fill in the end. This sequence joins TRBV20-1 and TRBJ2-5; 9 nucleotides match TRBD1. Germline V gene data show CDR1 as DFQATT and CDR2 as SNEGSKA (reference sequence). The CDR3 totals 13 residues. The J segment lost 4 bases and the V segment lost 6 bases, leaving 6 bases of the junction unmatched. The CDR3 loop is CSAPGQGVETQYF. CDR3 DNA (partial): TGCAGTGCCCCGGGACAGGGCGTAGAGACC.

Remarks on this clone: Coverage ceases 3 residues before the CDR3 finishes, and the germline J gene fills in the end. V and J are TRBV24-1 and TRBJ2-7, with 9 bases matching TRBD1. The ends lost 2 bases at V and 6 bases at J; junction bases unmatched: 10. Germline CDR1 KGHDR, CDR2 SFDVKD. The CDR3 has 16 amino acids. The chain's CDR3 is CATSDSGQGWPTEQYF. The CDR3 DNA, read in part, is TGTGCCACCAGTGATTCGGGACAGGGTTGGCCTACCGAG.

Partial CDR3 DNA: TGCGCCAGCAGCCTCACCCCCGGGGACAGGGAGGCGAACTATGGC. Translating gives CASSLTPGDREANYG. The full CDR3 protein is CASSLTPGDREANYGYTF. This chain uses TRBV5-1 with TRBJ1-2; 9 bases are shared with TRBD1. The missing CDR3 end, 3 residues past where the read stops, is filled in from the germline J gene. Germline V gene data show CDR1 as SGHRS and CDR2 as YFSETQ. This CDR3 comprises 18 residues. Trimming took 4 bases from V and 2 from J; bases not matched to a gene: 15.

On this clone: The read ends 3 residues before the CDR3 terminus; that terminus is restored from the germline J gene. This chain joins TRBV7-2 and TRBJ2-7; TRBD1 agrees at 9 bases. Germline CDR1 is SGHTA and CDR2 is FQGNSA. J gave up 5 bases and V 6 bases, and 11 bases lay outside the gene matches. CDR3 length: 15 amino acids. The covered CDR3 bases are TGTGCCAGCAGATCTACACAGGGGGCGCTTAACGAG. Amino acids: CASRSTQGALNE. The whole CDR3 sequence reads CASRSTQGALNEQYF.